These 12 T cell receptor beta chains were all obtained from the same sample, sequenced in a study of PD-1 blockade in classical Hodgkin lymphoma. With no exception, relapse followed autologous stem cell transplantation in all patients, and brentuximab vedotin exposure varied. Profiled with immunoSEQ multiplex PCR; TCRdb holds only in-frame clones, not every one. The table has tens of thousands of clones, around 80% seen once. The material was peripheral blood mononuclear cells (PBMCs), obtained before the second cycle of nivolumab. These receptors were collected from a human donor with classical Hodgkin lymphoma.

The chain links TRBV5-4 to TRBJ2-5; 7 positions match TRBD1. CDR1 is SGHNT, CDR2 YYREEE, per germline (reference sequence). Trimming cost V 1 base and J 5 bases; bases outside gene matches: 2. The CDR3 runs 13 residues. The CDR3 bases are TGTGCCAGCAGCTTGTTACAGGGGGAGACCCAGTACTTC. It translates to CASSLLQGETQYF.

The chain has TRBV30 and TRBJ1-1; no firm D call. Trimming took off 0 bases at V and 7 bases at J, with 15 bases between the two ends. The CDR3 runs to 14 residues. Per the germline V gene, CDR1 is GTSNPN and CDR2 is SVGIG (reference sequence). The CDR3 protein is CAWSVRGVFLEAFF. The CDR3 DNA is TGTGCCTGGAGTGTACGAGGAGTATTCCTTGAAGCTTTCTTT.

CDR3 amino acids: CASSPGTSGSVETQYF. DNA of the CDR3: TGCGCCAGCAGCCCAGGGACTAGCGGGAGTGTAGAGACCCAGTACTTC. This chain connects TRBV4-1 to TRBJ2-5; 14 bases fit TRBD2. J gave up 4 bases and V 4 bases, and 5 bases lay outside the gene matches. Germline V gives CDR1 MGHRA, CDR2 YSYEKL. CDR3 length equals 16 residues.

This rearrangement joins TRBV19 to TRBJ1-1, with D perhaps TRBD1 (5 bases). V was clipped by 5 bases and J by 1 base, with 8 bases between them. The CDR3 contains 13 residues. The germline V gene has CDR1 LNHDA and CDR2 SQIVND (reference sequence). The CDR3, as DNA: TGTGCCAGTAGTGAGGGACGGAACACTGAAGCTTTCTTT. Its protein is CASSEGRNTEAFF.

The V call is TRBV5-8, the J call TRBJ2-1; perhaps TRBD2 as D (5 bases). Trimming cost V 0 bases and J 6 bases, with 13 bases left between them. The length of the CDR3 is 15 residues. Germline V lookup: CDR1 SGHTS, CDR2 YDEGEE. Here the CDR3 reads CASSLGPGRVNEQFF. The CDR3 bases are TGTGCCAGCAGCTTGGGACCGGGAAGGGTCAATGAGCAGTTCTTC.

The V gene is TRBV11-2, the J gene TRBJ2-1; D is unresolved. The V end lost 1 base, the J end lost 3 bases, and 7 bases lay between the germline ends. CDR1 and CDR2 from the germline V gene are SGHAT and FQNNGV. The CDR3 has 14 residues. The CDR3 sequence is CASSLAGLYNEQFF. The CDR3 nucleotides are TGTGCCAGCAGCTTAGCCGGGCTCTACAATGAGCAGTTCTTC. The whole variable domain, filled in from reference TRBV11-2 and TRBJ2-1, reads EAGVAQSPRYKIIEKRQSVAFWCNPISGHATLYWYQQILGQGPKLLIQFQNNGVVDDSQLPKDRFSAERLKGVDSTLKIQPAKLEDSAVYLCASSLAGLYNEQFFGPGTRLTVL.

The V and J genes are TRBV6-6 and TRBJ2-5; D is unresolved. CDR3 length: 14 amino acids. Germline CDR1 is MNHNY and CDR2 is SVGAGI (reference sequence). The germline V and J ends were trimmed by 0 bases and 2 bases, with 7 bases remaining between them. Here the CDR3 reads CASSYSRQQETQYF. The CDR3 DNA reads as TGTGCCAGCAGTTACTCAAGGCAGCAAGAGACCCAGTACTTC.

The V call is TRBV29-1, the J call TRBJ2-3; 11 bases fit TRBD2. The germline V gene has CDR1 SQVTM and CDR2 ANQGSEA. Trimming removed 2 bases from V and 4 bases from J; junction bases left unmatched: 14. There are 18 residues in the CDR3. The CDR3 region has the DNA TGCAGCGTTGAACCGCGGCCGGTAGCGGGAGGGAGGTCAGATACGCAGTATTTT. As protein: CSVEPRPVAGGRSDTQYF.

The chain carries TRBV6-6 and TRBJ2-3; D not resolved. CDR3 length: 13 amino acids. Between the trimmed V and J ends, which lost 7 bases and 0 bases, there was a span of 8 bases. Germline V lookup: CDR1 MNHNY, CDR2 SVGAGI (reference sequence). CDR3 sequence: CASTTTSTDTQYF. The CDR3 DNA is TGTGCCAGCACCACCACTAGCACAGATACGCAGTATTTT.

The rearrangement joins TRBV11-2 to TRBJ1-2, with no clear D. The V and J ends lost 5 bases and 4 bases respectively, with 11 bases between them. The germline gives CDR1 SGHAT, CDR2 FQNNGV. The CDR3 loop spans 13 amino acids. The CDR3 protein is CASSRDPTYGYTF. The CDR3 DNA reads as TGTGCCAGCAGCCGTGACCCAACCTATGGCTACACCTTC.

This clone has a single count. The rearrangement uses TRBV29-1 and TRBJ2-1; D possibly corresponds to TRBD1 (5 bases). The CDR3 length is 12 residues. Germline V CDR1 and CDR2: SQVTM, ANQGSEA. Trimming shortened V by 5 bases and J by 3 bases, and 8 bases separated the two germline ends. The CDR3 protein is CSVYRNYNEQFF. The CDR3 DNA follows: TGCAGCGTTTACAGGAACTACAATGAGCAGTTCTTC.

This sequence joins TRBV7-9 and TRBJ1-4, with a weak D call TRBD1 (5 bases). V lost 2 bases to trimming and J lost 8 bases, with 12 bases between them. The CDR3 spans 14 residues. Germline lookup yields CDR1 SEHNR and CDR2 FQNEAQ (reference sequence). CDR3 sequence reads: CASSLPGVAEKLFF. For the CDR3, the DNA is TGTGCCAGCAGCTTACCGGGGGTAGCCGAAAAACTGTTTTTT. The complete variable domain, with remaining parts taken from reference TRBV7-9 and TRBJ1-4, reads DTGVSQNPRHKITKRGQNVTFRCDPISEHNRLYWYRQTLGQGPEFLTYFQNEAQLEKSRLLSDRFSAERPKGSFSTLEIQRTEQGDSAMYLCASSLPGVAEKLFFGSGTQLSVL.